This T cell receptor (beta chain) was obtained from a study of OX40 agonist ivuxolimab in advanced cancers. This CDR3 region has 16 residues. Trimming cost V 8 bases and J 0 bases, with 17 bases left between them. Germline lookup yields CDR1 WSHSY and CDR2 SAAADI. The data were produced by immunoSEQ multiplex PCR, yet TCRdb's version contains in-frame clones alone and is incomplete. The sample lists tens of thousands of clones, 70% to 90% occurring once. This sample comprised CD4+ or CD8+ T cells sorted from blood, obtained in a trial of the OX40 agonist ivuxolimab. This TCR came from an adult with an advanced solid tumor such as melanoma, head and neck, liver or kidney cancer. The chain links TRBV10-2 to TRBJ2-1; tentatively, D is TRBD2 (5 bases). The CDR3 nucleotides are TGCGCCAGCTTCGTCAAGCAGCGGAGCTCCTACAATGAGCAGTTCTTC. Amino acids: CASFVKQRSSYNEQFF.